Each of the 8 T cell receptor beta chains below was sequenced from the same sample in a study of OX40 agonist ivuxolimab in advanced cancers. Method: immunoSEQ multiplex PCR; TCRdb's copy keeps in-frame clones and lacks some. The sample shows some 100,000 clones, about nine tenths of them seen only once. The sample consisted of CD4+ or CD8+ T cells sorted from blood, taken in a trial of the OX40 agonist ivuxolimab. Receptor source: an adult with an advanced solid tumor such as melanoma, head and neck, liver or kidney cancer.

The gene calls are TRBV28 and TRBJ2-7, with TRBD2 matching 10 bases. The CDR3 runs to 15 residues. Germline V lookup: CDR1 MDHEN, CDR2 SYDVKM. Losses at the gene ends were 4 bases for V and 3 bases for J; bases not matched to a gene: 6. CDR3 in DNA: TGTGCCAGCAGTTCAAGACTAGCGGGCTACTACGAGCAGTACTTC. Translated, it gives CASSSRLAGYYEQYF.

The V and J genes are TRBV15 and TRBJ2-7; 8 positions match TRBD2. Germline loops: CDR1 LNHNV, CDR2 YYDKDF (reference sequence). Trimming cost V 0 bases and J 7 bases; bases outside gene matches: 8. The CDR3 is 15 residues long. This CDR3 reads CATSRDYAGGGEQYF. The CDR3, as DNA: TGTGCCACCAGCAGAGATTATGCGGGAGGTGGTGAGCAGTACTTC.

The chain has TRBV10-2 and TRBJ2-5, with TRBD2 matching over 9 bases. CDR1 WSHSY and CDR2 SAAADI come from the germline V gene. The V gene end was trimmed by 3 bases and the J gene end by 6 bases; junction bases not matched to a gene: 8. The CDR3 is made up of 15 amino acids. Here the CDR3 reads CASSDGAGGRQTQYF. The CDR3 DNA follows: TGCGCCAGCAGTGATGGAGCGGGAGGAAGGCAGACCCAGTACTTC.

This chain's CDR3 is CASSQGGTLQNTEAFF. The CDR3, as DNA: TGTGCCAGCAGCCAGGGGGGGACACTTCAGAACACTGAAGCTTTCTTT. This chain joins TRBV4-2 and TRBJ1-1, with a possible D match to TRBD1 (6 bases). Germline CDR1 and CDR2: LGHNA and YNFKEQ. This CDR3 has 16 residues. Trimming stripped 3 bases from V and 1 base from J, with 15 bases between.

The V gene is TRBV6-1, the J gene TRBJ2-2; D unresolved. The CDR3 runs 14 residues. Germline V lookup: CDR1 MNHNS, CDR2 SASEGT. Deletions cut 5 bases from V and 2 bases from J, with 9 bases between. CDR3: CASSQRPNTGELFF. As DNA, the CDR3 is TGTGCCAGCAGTCAAAGGCCCAACACCGGGGAGCTGTTTTTT.

This rearrangement joins TRBV18 to TRBJ2-1, with TRBD1 matching over 11 bases. CDR1 and CDR2 (germline): KGHSH, LQKENI. This CDR3 has 19 amino acids. Trimming cost V 1 base and J 5 bases; bases outside gene matches: 13. In nucleotides, the CDR3 is TGTGCCAGCTCACCACTCGCGAGGGTGGGACAGGGGGACAACAATGAGCAGTTCTTC. This sequence encodes CASSPLARVGQGDNNEQFF. The variable domain in full, completed from reference TRBV18 and TRBJ2-1, reads NAGVMQNPRHLVRRRGQEARLRCSPMKGHSHVYWYRQLPEEGLKFMVYLQKENIIDESGMPKERFSAEFPKEGPSILRIQQVVRGDSAAYFCASSPLARVGQGDNNEQFFGPGTRLTVL.

The chain couples TRBV5-4 to TRBJ1-2; D unclear. The CDR3 spans 12 residues. From germline, CDR1 is SGHNT and CDR2 YYREEE (reference sequence). V gave up 4 bases and J gave up 7 bases, with 11 bases separating them. The CDR3 region has the DNA TGTGCCAGCAGCATGCAGTGGGGTGGCTACACCTTC. The encoded protein is CASSMQWGGYTF.

The CDR3 nucleotides are TGTGCCAGCAGTATGACAGAAAACACTGAAGCTTTCTTT. It specifies CASSMTENTEAFF. This chain connects TRBV7-7 to TRBJ1-1; maybe TRBD1 (5 bases). CDR3 length: 13 amino acids. The germline CDR1 and CDR2 sequences are SSHAT and FNYEAQ (reference sequence). The V gene lost 6 bases and the J gene lost 2 bases, with 10 bases spanning the gap.